The clone carrying this T cell receptor beta chain appeared a few times. Its antigen is still unknown. The data derive from a study of T cells after yellow fever vaccination. Study results and limitations: A large majority of primary-vaccination clones showed up again after the booster (approximately 96% CD4, around 90% CD8).

Trimming stripped 2 bases from V and 2 bases from J, with 12 bases between. CDR3 length equals 15 residues. Germline CDR1 MNHEY, CDR2 SVGEGT. A single record per CDR3 protein comes from TCRdb applying MiXCR to the 5' RACE reads. Altogether a few hundred thousand distinct CDR3 sequences are present, 6.9% being singletons, with the ten largest covering about 0.85%. The TCR originated in a man between 25 and 39 years old who received the YFV17D yellow fever vaccine. The specimen comprised CD4+ T cells sorted from PBMCs, sampled 15 days after the yellow fever booster vaccination. This chain joins TRBV6-2 or TRBV6-3 and TRBJ2-5, with D unclear. The CDR3 DNA reads TGTGCCAGCAGTTACATGACGGCAGGACAAGAGACCCAGTACTTC. Residues: CASSYMTAGQETQYF.